This TCR beta chain was identified during a study of T cell repertoires in cytomegalovirus infection. Study-wide results and limits: Within the response measured ex vivo, HLA-C-restricted CMV-specific TCR beta clonotypes were dominant.

Germline V lookup: CDR1 SEHNR, CDR2 FQNEAQ (reference sequence). With 7 bases clipped from V and 2 bases from J, the junction kept 10 bases outside the gene matches. This CDR3 spans 15 amino acids. TCRdb analysed the reads with MiXCR anew, one entry per CDR3 protein. The table shows under 850,000 distinct CDR3 sequences, with about 33% occurring only once. In regard to this clonotype: What it recognizes is unknown.

This receptor was identified in a human donor in good health (CMV status not recorded). Some clones in this sample may be carry-over from other donors' samples. The gene calls are TRBV7-9 and TRBJ2-7; TRBD2 matches 8 bases. The sequencing used cultured PBMCs, collected from culture after CMV antigen stimulation. The CDR3 bases are TGTGCCAGCACCGCTGGGAGCGGGAGACCCTACGAGCAGTACTTC. Translated, it gives CASTAGSGRPYEQYF. The full variable domain, completed using reference TRBV7-9 and TRBJ2-7, is DTGVSQNPRHKITKRGQNVTFRCDPISEHNRLYWYRQTLGQGPEFLTYFQNEAQLEKSRLLSDRFSAERPKGSFSTLEIQRTEQGDSAMYLCASTAGSGRPYEQYFGPGTRLTVT.